A single sample is the source of the 24 T cell receptor beta chains below, sequenced in a study of regulatory T cells in long-lasting Graves disease. As to time point: persistent/refractory GD, antithyroid drugs over 5 years with positive TRAb. Generation of the TCR library employed RNA extracted from PBMCs. To make TCR beta libraries, researchers used iRepertoire HTBI primers and Arm-PCR of CDR3 regions. TCRdb re-called the multiplex PCR reads through MiXCR, storing one row per CDR3 protein. The sample records about 660,000 distinct CDR3 sequences, 25% to 35% being singletons. The input for sequencing was peripheral blood mononuclear cells (PBMCs), taken when the disease was refractory, from a patient treated with antithyroid drugs. Receptors were obtained from a female donor with Graves disease.

This clonotype showed up just a few times. CDR3 sequence (DNA): TGTGCCAGCCAGAATCGGGACACTTACAATGAGCAGTTCTTC. This encodes CASQNRDTYNEQFF. The chain couples TRBV6-1 to TRBJ2-1; a weak D match, TRBD1 (6 bases). CDR3 size: 14 residues. V was cut by 8 bases and J by 4 bases, with 15 bases left in between. From germline, CDR1 is MNHNS and CDR2 SASEGT.

The chain joins TRBV6-2 or TRBV6-3 to TRBJ2-7; TRBD2 matches at 11 bases. Trimming removed 0 bases from V and 0 bases from J; junction bases left unmatched: 16. This CDR3 has 21 residues. Germline CDR1 reads MNHEY; CDR2 reads SVGEGT. CDR3 region: CASSYSIEGLAGGRSSYEQYF. The CDR3 nucleotides read TGTGCCAGCAGTTACTCGATAGAAGGGCTAGCGGGAGGCCGGAGCTCCTACGAGCAGTACTTC.

This clonotype was seen a handful of times. This sequence joins TRBV11-3 and TRBJ2-1, with 10 nucleotides matching TRBD2. The CDR3 extends over 17 amino acids. The ends lost 5 bases at V and 8 bases at J; junction bases unmatched: 15. Germline V gene data show CDR1 as SGHNT and CDR2 as YENEEA. CDR3 residues: CASSPGGSGGQVDEQFF. The CDR3 bases are TGTGCCAGCAGCCCCGGGGGTAGCGGGGGGCAGGTGGATGAGCAGTTCTTC.

This clonotype has more than one count but fewer than ten. V usage is TRBV6-5 and J usage is TRBJ1-2, with 9 bases fitting TRBD1. The CDR3 extends over 15 amino acids. The J segment lost 8 bases and the V segment lost 2 bases, leaving 9 bases of the junction unmatched. CDR1 MNHEY and CDR2 SVGAGI come from the germline V gene. This chain's CDR3 is CASSYAGGTGRGYTF. In DNA, the CDR3 is TGTGCCAGCAGTTACGCGGGCGGGACAGGGCGAGGCTACACCTTC.

The sample holds many counts of this clonotype. The genes are TRBV28 and TRBJ1-2; D possibly corresponds to TRBD1 (5 bases). The CDR3 is 15 residues long. V lost 3 bases to trimming and J lost 2 bases, with 13 bases between them. The germline CDR1 and CDR2 sequences are MDHEN and SYDVKM. For the CDR3, the DNA is TGTGCCAGCAGTTTTGGTACGGGGCCGAACTATGGCTACACCTTC. It is translated as CASSFGTGPNYGYTF.

This clonotype was recorded many times. The V and J genes are TRBV11-1 and TRBJ2-5; TRBD2 matches 7 bases. Losses at the gene ends were 5 bases for V and 1 base for J; bases not matched to a gene: 4. Germline V lookup: CDR1 SGHAT, CDR2 FQDESV (reference sequence). This CDR3 region has 14 residues. As DNA, the CDR3 is TGTGCCAGCAGCGACCTAGCGGTCCAAGAGACCCAGTACTTC. This sequence encodes CASSDLAVQETQYF.

This clonotype was counted a single time. The junction shows a germline mismatch at one end, possibly a read error. The V call is TRBV15, the J call TRBJ1-5; TRBD1 agrees at 8 bases. Germline V CDR1 and CDR2: LNHNV, YYDKDF (reference sequence). This CDR3 is built from 15 residues. CDR3 sequence: CATSRGDRTNQPQDF. The CDR3 DNA sequence: TGTGCCACCAGCAGAGGGGACAGGACCAATCAGCCCCAGGATTTT.

This clonotype was detected only once. The chain carries TRBV27 and TRBJ1-5; TRBD1 agrees at 10 bases. The trim removed 8 bases at V and 2 bases at J, leaving 12 bases unmatched. Germline assignment: CDR1 MNHEY and CDR2 SMNVEV (reference sequence). CDR3 size: 17 residues. The CDR3 sequence is CASAESPGQGRNQPQHF. The DNA of the CDR3 is TGTGCCAGCGCGGAATCCCCGGGACAGGGGCGCAATCAGCCCCAGCATTTT.

The gene calls are TRBV2 and TRBJ2-5; 9 bases are shared with TRBD1. The germline CDR1 and CDR2 sequences are SNHLY and FYNNEI. V shed 6 bases and J 7 bases; nucleotides not matched to a gene: 6. The CDR3 length is 13 residues. The CDR3 region is CASRGTGITTQYF. CDR3 DNA: TGTGCCAGCAGGGGGACAGGGATTACGACCCAGTACTTC.

The chain combines TRBV29-1 with TRBJ1-1, with 9 bases lining up with TRBD1. The CDR3 consists of 13 residues. Germline CDR1 and CDR2: SQVTM and ANQGSEA. Germline trimming cut 6 bases from V and 3 bases from J; bases unmatched to any gene: 5. CDR3 nucleotide sequence: TGCAGCGTCGAGACAGGGGGATACACTGAAGCTTTCTTT. Translating it yields CSVETGGYTEAFF.

There are many counts of this clonotype. The chain recombines TRBV2 with TRBJ1-2; D is perhaps TRBD1 (5 bases). Germline CDR1 is SNHLY and CDR2 is FYNNEI. V dropped 1 base and J dropped 2 bases, with 8 bases sitting between them. The CDR3 extends over 14 amino acids. CDR3 sequence (DNA): TGTGCCAGCAGTGAAGGACAGAGAAACTATGGCTACACCTTC. Translating gives CASSEGQRNYGYTF.

The chain recombines TRBV7-9 with TRBJ1-4; no reliable D call. CDR1 is SEHNR and CDR2 is FQNEAQ in the germline V gene (reference sequence). The CDR3 loop spans 15 amino acids. Deletions cut 2 bases from V and 3 bases from J, with 10 bases between. The CDR3 DNA follows: TGTGCCAGCAGCTTAAGGGAGACTCCTAATGAAAAACTGTTTTTT. Translation: CASSLRETPNEKLFF.

This clonotype has only a few counts. The chain couples TRBV20-1 to TRBJ1-5; D not certain. The CDR3 has 13 residues. Deletions cut 4 bases from V and 4 bases from J, with 11 bases between. CDR1 is DFQATT and CDR2 is SNEGSKA in the germline V gene (reference sequence). Written as DNA, the CDR3 is TGCAGTGCTACCGGGCAGCTTAATCAGCCCCAGCATTTT. Translating gives CSATGQLNQPQHF.

The chain uses TRBV7-9 and TRBJ1-1; no firm D call. In germline, CDR1 is SEHNR, CDR2 FQNEAQ (reference sequence). The CDR3 is 15 residues long. V lost 4 bases and J 0 bases, leaving 12 bases between the germline ends. In DNA form, the CDR3 reads TGTGCCAGCAGCTCCTCGGGCAGGTTGAACACTGAAGCTTTCTTT. Its translation: CASSSSGRLNTEAFF.

V is TRBV11-3 and J is TRBJ2-3, with D tentatively TRBD2 (5 bases). V was trimmed by 4 bases and J by 1 base, leaving 9 bases between them. The CDR3 consists of 14 residues. Germline values: CDR1 SGHNT, CDR2 YENEEA. CDR3 DNA: TGTGCCAGCAGCTCGGGATGGGGCACAGATACGCAGTATTTT. The encoded protein is CASSSGWGTDTQYF.

This sequence joins TRBV2 and TRBJ2-7, with 9 positions matching TRBD2. Looked up from germline, CDR1 is SNHLY and CDR2 is FYNNEI. With 1 base clipped from V and 3 bases from J, the junction kept 4 bases outside the gene matches. This CDR3 has 15 residues. CDR3 loop: CASSEESSGNYEQYF. Here the CDR3 DNA reads TGTGCCAGCAGTGAAGAATCTAGCGGGAACTACGAGCAGTACTTC.

This chain uses TRBV5-1 with TRBJ1-2; 9 bases agree with TRBD1. The V gene's germline CDR1 is SGHRS and CDR2 YFSETQ. V shed 5 bases and J 8 bases; nucleotides not matched to a gene: 7. CDR3 length: 13 residues. CDR3 in amino acids: CASSSTGGGGYTF. The CDR3 bases are TGCGCCAGCAGTTCTACAGGGGGCGGGGGCTACACCTTC.

This clonotype has only a few counts. The V call is TRBV27, the J call TRBJ1-4, with unresolved D. The germline gives CDR1 MNHEY, CDR2 SMNVEV (reference sequence). Trimming cost V 2 bases and J 0 bases, with 7 bases left between them. CDR3 length equals 15 residues. The CDR3 region has the DNA TGTGCCAGCAGTTTAGTCCGCGCAACTAATGAAAAACTGTTTTTT. It yields the protein CASSLVRATNEKLFF.

This clonotype was detected many times. This chain joins TRBV12-3 or TRBV12-4 and TRBJ1-1; D possibly corresponds to TRBD1 (5 bases). The CDR3 length is 16 residues. V lost 5 bases and J 0 bases, leaving 16 bases between the germline ends. In DNA, the CDR3 is TGTGCCAGCAGTAAGAGCAGGGTAAGGATGAACACTGAAGCTTTCTTT. Amino acids: CASSKSRVRMNTEAFF.

This clonotype showed up just a few times. This chain links TRBV11-3 with TRBJ1-5, with D possibly matching TRBD1 (5 bases). V was shortened by 1 base and J by 5 bases, with 12 bases between the two germline ends. Per germline, CDR1 SGHNT and CDR2 YENEEA. CDR3 length: 15 residues. The CDR3 is CASSLVLGTDQPQHF. CDR3 DNA sequence: TGTGCCAGCAGCTTAGTCCTGGGGACCGATCAGCCCCAGCATTTT.

V is TRBV28 and J is TRBJ1-6; D is undetermined. Germline loops: CDR1 MDHEN, CDR2 SYDVKM. The V and J ends lost 7 bases and 16 bases respectively, with 14 bases between them. CDR3 length: 11 amino acids. CDR3 coding DNA: TGTGCCAGCAACCACAAAGCGATACTCCACTTT. Encoded protein: CASNHKAILHF.

The V gene is TRBV20-1, the J gene TRBJ2-1; D might be TRBD2 (6 bases). The CDR3 loop spans 14 amino acids. Between the trimmed V and J ends, which lost 6 bases and 7 bases, there was a span of 19 bases. Looked up from germline, CDR1 is DFQATT and CDR2 is SNEGSKA (reference sequence). The chain's CDR3 is CSAHDTWTTNEQFF. The CDR3 nucleotides are TGCAGTGCCCATGACACCTGGACTACTAATGAGCAGTTCTTC.

The chain links TRBV5-5 to TRBJ1-2; D not resolved. Looked up from germline, CDR1 is SGHKS and CDR2 is YYEKEE (reference sequence). V was trimmed by 4 bases and J by 7 bases, leaving 11 bases between them. The CDR3 has 12 amino acids. CDR3 sequence reads: CASSTGRLGYTF. CDR3 DNA sequence: TGTGCCAGCAGCACCGGACGGCTTGGCTACACCTTC.

Here the CDR3 DNA reads TGTGCCTGGAGAACACCCGGGACAGGGGAGTCGCCGCCTAACTATGGCTACACCTTC. This codes for CAWRTPGTGESPPNYGYTF. This sequence joins TRBV30 and TRBJ1-2; TRBD1 matches 10 bases. The CDR3 totals 19 residues. The germline gives CDR1 GTSNPN, CDR2 SVGIG (reference sequence). V dropped 3 bases and J dropped 0; count of bases not matched to a gene: 16.